This T cell receptor (beta chain) was documented in a study of blood T cell repertoires in COVID-19 (TCRdb year 2020). For context, the study as a whole: Samples from collaborators originated in the United States, Italy and Spain and spanned both the acute and convalescent phases of COVID-19. The dataset comprised deeply sampled blood TCRbeta repertoires from subjects exposed to, actively infected with, or recovered from COVID-19. Where available, HLA class I and class II types were obtained from metadata supplied by the sample provider rather than from assay-based typing. The material from the prospective study consisted of cDNA or gDNA derived from T cells, B-cell-depleted T cells, or PBMCs. The samples were drawn from the first 160 participants of the ongoing ImmuneRACE study and from under 1,500 subjects provided by 6 global collaborators. The sample metadata nearly always contained a de-identified subject ID, COVID-19 status, age in years and sex. The repertoires were made available in a free public database intended to serve as a resource for research on the immune response to SARS-CoV-2.

In the prospective study, participants were roughly 18 to 95 years old, resided in 24 geographic areas of the United States, and were enrolled through a virtual design. In the prospective study, cohorts were assigned on the basis of participant-reported clinical history obtained from a screening survey and a study questionnaire. A participant counted as exposed if, within 2 weeks of entering the study, that participant had been in contact with someone who had a PCR-confirmed or clinician-diagnosed COVID-19 case. Mobile phlebotomists in the prospective study collected whole blood, serum and a nasopharyngeal or oropharyngeal swab from every participant. Over an approximately 2-month period, participants in the prospective study had the option of providing additional blood draws and questionnaires. Before DNA extraction, blood samples from the prospective study were shipped at room temperature or frozen.

From the cysteine through the phenylalanine, the CDR3 covers 15 amino acids. The only DNA kept is the CDR3, 45 bases in frame from the first base. For CDR1 and CDR2, the germline V gene lists MNHNS and SASEGT. Ends trimmed: V by 1 base, J by 1 base; bases unmatched to a gene: 0. The immunoSEQ Assay, a bias-controlled multiplex PCR, was used to amplify TCRbeta CDR3 regions from genomic DNA. In the original analysis: Within the assay, amplification of reference gene primers was used to estimate how many nucleated cells each sample contained. To quantify the absolute abundance of each unique TCRbeta CDR3 rearrangement, sequence reads were collapsed and filtered. Productive Simpson clonality was computed per sample as the square root of Simpson's diversity index over productive rearrangements. TCRdb mirrors the immuneACCESS table, restricted to in-frame sequences. Some clones are absent from its copies; in checked studies, under half trace to an unresolved V gene, and the reason for the others is unknown. V and J calls and clone size are given by that table; D and trimming were obtained from the DNA. This sample gives about 270,000 clones in total; under 95% of them show up just once. 2.5% to 3% of the sample is held by the ten biggest clonotypes.

In regard to this clone: Its antigen is not yet known. No base quality information exists; no much larger clone differs at one position.

Paper-wide results and their limitations: How much clinical and demographic metadata was included differed by source and by participant, and the metadata was provided uncurated.

Recombination connected TRBV6-1 to TRBJ2-7; 11 bases in the junction line up with TRBD2. Sequencing was performed on PBMCs or T cells enriched from blood (not recorded which). The clonotype originates from a man aged 40-49 years who had been exposed to COVID-19. The nucleotides read TGTGCCAGCAGTGAAGGGACTAGCGGGTCCTACGAGCAGTACTTC. Its product reads: CASSEGTSGSYEQYF.